Included here is one T cell receptor (beta chain) sequence, with context. Other DNA sequences in the sample encode the same CDR3. CDR1 is SGHRS, CDR2 YFSETQ, per germline. The CDR3 is made up of 13 amino acids. V was clipped by 4 bases and J by 2 bases, with 9 bases between them. TCRdb's copy holds only in-frame clones and misses some; the assay was immunoSEQ multiplex PCR. The sample lists around 300,000 clones; approximately 85% were seen once. This specimen belongs to a study of blood T cell repertoires in COVID-19. The V gene is TRBV5-1, the J gene TRBJ1-2, with D possibly matching TRBD1 (5 bases). The source of this sequence is a woman aged 70-85 years with acute or convalescent COVID-19. The specimen was peripheral blood. The CDR3 reads CASSLDSNYGYTF. DNA of the CDR3: TGCGCCAGCAGCCTCGACAGCAACTATGGCTACACCTTC.